The 14 T cell receptor beta chains in this list originate from one sample, sequenced in a study of T cell responses to AZD1222 COVID-19 vaccine. TCRdb's copy holds only in-frame clones and misses some; the assay was immunoSEQ multiplex PCR. The sample yields 110,000 to 150,000 clones, more than 85% seen once. Sequenced here: peripheral blood, sampled on day 0 of AZD1222 vaccination. The receptors stem from an adult in good health.

The CDR3 reads CASRGQGAGGYTF. The CDR3 bases are TGTGCCAGCAGAGGGCAGGGGGCAGGGGGCTACACCTTC. The chain couples TRBV27 to TRBJ1-2; TRBD1 matches at 8 bases. Trimming at V came to 6 bases and at J to 8 bases, leaving 8 bases not matched to a gene. In germline, CDR1 is MNHEY, CDR2 SMNVEV (reference sequence). This CDR3 spans 13 amino acids.

This clone showed up just once. J is TRBJ2-2 and V is TRBV7-2; D may be TRBD1 or TRBD2 (5 bases each). Germline V gene sequence: CDR1 SGHTA, CDR2 FQGNSA. This CDR3 comprises 14 residues. With 5 bases removed from V and 4 bases from J, the gap between germline ends came to 11 bases. The CDR3 is CASSRDPFTGELFF. The DNA of the CDR3 is TGTGCCAGCAGCCGGGACCCTTTCACCGGGGAGCTGTTTTTT. The complete variable domain, with remaining parts taken from reference TRBV7-2 and TRBJ2-2, reads GAGVSQSPSNKVTEKGKDVELRCDPISGHTALYWYRQSLGQGLEFLIYFQGNSAPDKSGLPSDRFSAERTGGSVSTLTIQRTQQEDSAVYLCASSRDPFTGELFFGEGSRLTVL.

This rearrangement joins TRBV7-2 to TRBJ2-5; 15 bases align to TRBD2. This CDR3 has 18 amino acids. CDR1 SGHTA and CDR2 FQGNSA come from the germline V gene. J gave up 6 bases and V 4 bases, and 12 bases lay outside the gene matches. CDR3 loop: CASSYGLAGGPMGKTQYF. The CDR3 bases are TGTGCCAGCAGCTATGGACTAGCGGGAGGGCCGATGGGAAAGACCCAGTACTTC.

This clone has just one count. This chain connects TRBV29-1 to TRBJ1-2, with 10 bases fitting TRBD1. The CDR3 runs to 15 residues. Losses at the gene ends were 5 bases for V and 4 bases for J; bases not matched to a gene: 10. Germline-derived CDR1 and CDR2 are SQVTM and ANQGSEA. The CDR3, as DNA: TGCAGCGTTCCCGGTCCGGGACAGGGGCCCTATGGCTACACCTTC. It codes for CSVPGPGQGPYGYTF.

The V call is TRBV6-5, the J call TRBJ1-2; D remains ambiguous. The length of the CDR3 is 13 residues. CDR1 MNHEY and CDR2 SVGAGI come from the germline V gene. The V and J ends lost 6 bases and 8 bases respectively, with 16 bases between them. CDR3 DNA sequence: TGTGCCAGCAGCAACGGGCCCACGGTCGGCTACACCTTC. Translated, it gives CASSNGPTVGYTF.

J is TRBJ1-4 and V is TRBV6-5, with 9 positions matching TRBD1. The ends lost 4 bases at V and 8 bases at J; junction bases unmatched: 5. The germline CDR1 and CDR2 sequences are MNHEY and SVGAGI. This CDR3 has 14 amino acids. As DNA, the CDR3 is TGTGCCAGCAGTTTCAGACAGGGGGGGGAAAAACTGTTTTTT. This codes for CASSFRQGGEKLFF.

The chain uses TRBV9 and TRBJ2-5, with D perhaps TRBD2 (6 bases). Germline CDR1 SGDLS, CDR2 YYNGEE. Trimming removed 0 bases at V and 0 bases at J, with 6 bases between. The CDR3 spans 14 residues. For the CDR3, the DNA is TGTGCCAGCAGCGTAGGCGGGAACCAAGAGACCCAGTACTTC. The encoded protein is CASSVGGNQETQYF.

The V call is TRBV7-9, the J call TRBJ1-4; D unclear. Germline-derived CDR1 and CDR2 are SEHNR and FQNEAQ (reference sequence). This CDR3 has 12 amino acids. Trimming cost V 6 bases and J 11 bases, with 13 bases left between them. The CDR3 nucleotides are TGTGCCAGCAGTCCCTCCGGGGAGAAACTGTTTTTT. It codes for CASSPSGEKLFF.

The DNA for the CDR3 is TGTGCCAGCAGTTTCCAGCACCACACTGAAGCTTTCTTT. Residues: CASSFQHHTEAFF. The genes are TRBV12-3 or TRBV12-4 and TRBJ1-1, with no clear D. V gave up 3 bases and J gave up 3 bases, with 8 bases separating them. The length of the CDR3 is 13 residues.

This clone was counted ten times or more. This chain connects TRBV5-6 to TRBJ1-6; maybe TRBD1 (5 bases). Trimming pared 4 bases from V and 8 bases from J, leaving 16 bases between. The germline CDR1 and CDR2 sequences are SGHDT and YYEEEE. The length of the CDR3 is 15 residues. CDR3 region: CASSPETDTYSPLHF. In nucleotides, the CDR3 is TGTGCCAGCAGCCCGGAGACAGATACCTATTCACCCCTCCACTTT.

V is TRBV27 and J is TRBJ2-7; 13 nucleotides match TRBD2. Losses at the gene ends were 5 bases for V and 2 bases for J; bases not matched to a gene: 3. The germline gives CDR1 MNHEY, CDR2 SMNVEV (reference sequence). The CDR3 length is 15 residues. Here the CDR3 DNA reads TGTGCCAGCAGTCAGGGACTAGCGGGAACCTACGAGCAGTACTTC. It translates to CASSQGLAGTYEQYF.

This rearrangement joins TRBV9 to TRBJ1-4, with D possibly being TRBD1 (5 bases). The CDR3 spans 15 residues. The germline V and J ends were trimmed by 3 bases and 4 bases, with 13 bases remaining between them. Germline CDR1 reads SGDLS; CDR2 reads YYNGEE. In DNA form, the CDR3 reads TGTGCCAGCAGCGCCCGGGGCAGTCTTAATGAAAAACTGTTTTTT. It is translated as CASSARGSLNEKLFF.

This rearrangement joins TRBV7-2 to TRBJ2-4; 9 bases are a match to TRBD2. J was trimmed by 13 bases and V by 1 base; bases with no gene match: 11. CDR1 SGHTA and CDR2 FQGNSA come from the germline V gene. This CDR3 is 15 amino acids long. The CDR3 sequence is CASSLGSSGASPQYF. In DNA, the CDR3 is TGTGCCAGCAGCTTAGGGTCTAGCGGGGCGTCGCCCCAGTACTTC.

The rearrangement uses TRBV7-8 and TRBJ2-1, with D uncertain. In germline, CDR1 is SGHVS, CDR2 FQNEAQ. This CDR3 comprises 17 residues. Trimming took 1 base from V and 0 from J, leaving 13 bases between them. The CDR3 sequence is CASSLDRNSLSYNEQFF. The CDR3 bases are TGTGCCAGCAGCTTAGATCGGAACAGTCTCTCCTACAATGAGCAGTTCTTC.